Detailed here is one T cell receptor (beta chain). Its antigen is not known. Looked up from germline, CDR1 is MNHEY and CDR2 is SMNVEV (reference sequence). The germline V and J ends were trimmed by 6 bases and 2 bases, with 14 bases remaining between them. This CDR3 region has 15 residues. The record originates from a study of T cell repertoires in cytomegalovirus infection. Turning to the study itself: Used in the study were CMV epitopes, some recently identified and HLA-C-restricted, others well-studied and HLA-B-restricted. Indications of both CMV infection and matching HLA type were provided by public TCR beta signatures. Whole-study findings and limits: Individuals carrying CMV plus the relevant HLA were identified by cumulative frequency of public TCR beta families. Clonotype analysis showed dominance of the ex vivo response by HLA-C-restricted CMV-specific TCR beta clonotypes.

TCRdb fed the reads into MiXCR, producing one record per CDR3 protein. The repertoire holds nearly 700,000 distinct CDR3 sequences, with around 30% as singletons. The chain has TRBV27 and TRBJ1-3; D ambiguous. Sequenced here: cultured PBMCs, sampled from culture after CMV antigen stimulation. This receptor was taken from a human donor in good health (CMV status not recorded). Some clones in this sample may be carry-over from other donors' samples. CDR3 DNA: TGTGCCAGCAGGCCTCTAGGGCAGGCTGGAAACACCATATATTTT. Its translation: CASRPLGQAGNTIYF.